This TCR beta chain is from a study of spatial heterogeneity in lung cancer. Turning to the study itself: TCR and UMI combinations that were unique each appeared, on average, more than ten times in raw reads.

Specified time point: sample taken at primary tumor resection. Sequencing covered unsorted whole RNA taken from tumor, nontumor lung or frozen PBMC. By share, this clonotype ranks as medium-sized. Its antigen remains unknown. V was clipped by 5 bases and J by 0 bases, with 17 bases between them. The CDR3 runs 16 residues. Germline V gene lookup returns CDR1 MNHEY and CDR2 SVGEGT. Study-wide results and limits: Counts of expanded intratumoral alpha and beta TCRs tracked tumor mutation counts.

TCR cDNA molecules each carried a unique molecular identifier. TCRdb called the 5' RACE reads again in MiXCR, with one record for every CDR3 protein. Of 7,500 to 10,000 distinct CDR3 sequences in the sample, about 9.3% are singletons; the top ten hold 8.8%. The sequence came from a male donor with early-stage non-small cell lung cancer. The rearrangement joins TRBV6-2 or TRBV6-3 to TRBJ2-7; the D gene is possibly TRBD1 (6 bases). Source: lung tumor tissue, taken at surgery. In DNA form, the CDR3 reads TGTGCCAGCAGTGACAGGTCGACAGTCTTCTCCTACGAGCAGTACTTC. Translated, it gives CASSDRSTVFSYEQYF.